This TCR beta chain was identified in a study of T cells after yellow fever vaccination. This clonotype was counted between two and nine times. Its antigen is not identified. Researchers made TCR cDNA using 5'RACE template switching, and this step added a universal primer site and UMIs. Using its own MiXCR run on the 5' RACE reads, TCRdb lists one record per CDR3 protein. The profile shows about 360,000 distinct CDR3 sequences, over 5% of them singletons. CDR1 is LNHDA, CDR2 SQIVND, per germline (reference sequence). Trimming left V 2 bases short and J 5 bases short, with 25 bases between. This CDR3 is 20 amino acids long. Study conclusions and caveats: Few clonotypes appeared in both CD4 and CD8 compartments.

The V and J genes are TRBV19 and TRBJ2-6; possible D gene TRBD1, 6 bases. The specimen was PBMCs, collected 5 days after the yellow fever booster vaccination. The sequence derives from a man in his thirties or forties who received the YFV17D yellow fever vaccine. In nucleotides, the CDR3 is TGTGCCAGTAGTATACACCGGGACAATAAGGCCCCTCGTAGGGCCAACGTCCTGACTTTC. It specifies CASSIHRDNKAPRRANVLTF.